The 10 T cell receptor beta chains below were found in one sample sequenced in a study of control samples from healthy donors and cancer patients (dated by TCRdb to about 2020). To prepare the library, the immunoSEQ multiplex PCR assay was applied. As stored in TCRdb, this immuneACCESS dataset retains in-frame rearrangements with V and J assigned. A fraction of the clones does not appear; measured against another copy, unresolved V genes explain less than half of the discrepancy, and the remainder lacks a known reason. The sample table holds about 140,000 clones, of which about nine tenths were seen once. 4.9% of the sample lies in the top ten. Sequenced: blood. The source is a young man in good health.

This rearrangement joins TRBV18 to TRBJ2-7; 8 nucleotides line up with TRBD1. Germline V gene lookup returns CDR1 KGHSH and CDR2 LQKENI. This CDR3 is 14 amino acids long. Trimming took 5 bases from V and 2 from J; bases not matched to a gene: 5. The CDR3 DNA sequence: TGTGCCAGCTCAGGGGACAGGCTGACCTACGAGCAGTACTTC. Translated: CASSGDRLTYEQYF.

V usage is TRBV7-2 and J usage is TRBJ1-5, with D possibly being TRBD1 (6 bases). V lost 0 bases to trimming and J lost 6 bases, with 15 bases between them. The CDR3 totals 16 residues. Germline V gives CDR1 SGHTA, CDR2 FQGNSA. The CDR3 nucleotides read TGTGCCAGCAGCTTAGCGCTCGGGGGGCAGGGTCAGCCCCAGCATTTT. Encoded protein: CASSLALGGQGQPQHF. The full variable domain, with the rest looked up from reference TRBV7-2 and TRBJ1-5, is GAGVSQSPSNKVTEKGKDVELRCDPISGHTALYWYRQSLGQGLEFLIYFQGNSAPDKSGLPSDRFSAERTGGSVSTLTIQRTQQEDSAVYLCASSLALGGQGQPQHFGDGTRLSIL.

The CDR3 DNA reads TGTGCCAGCAGCCCGGGGGCGGGACTTACCTACGAGCAGTACTTC. Translation: CASSPGAGLTYEQYF. The chain couples TRBV7-9 to TRBJ2-7; D may be TRBD1 or TRBD2 (6 bases each). Trimming shortened V by 5 bases and J by 2 bases, and 16 bases separated the two germline ends. The CDR3 runs to 15 residues. Germline V gene lookup returns CDR1 SEHNR and CDR2 FQNEAQ (reference sequence). The full variable domain, with the rest looked up from reference TRBV7-9 and TRBJ2-7, is DTGVSQNPRHKITKRGQNVTFRCDPISEHNRLYWYRQTLGQGPEFLTYFQNEAQLEKSRLLSDRFSAERPKGSFSTLEIQRTEQGDSAMYLCASSPGAGLTYEQYFGPGTRLTVT.

The V gene is TRBV23-1, the J gene TRBJ1-5, with D uncertain. TRBV23-1 is an ORF for which the function is uncertain. CDR3 length: 15 amino acids. The V end lost 0 bases, the J end lost 4 bases, and 10 bases lay between the germline ends. Here the CDR3 reads CASSQSTQHNQPQHF. As DNA, the CDR3 is TGCGCCAGCAGTCAATCGACACAACATAATCAGCCCCAGCATTTT.

This sequence joins TRBV4-1 and TRBJ1-2, with TRBD1 matching over 8 bases. The V segment lost 1 base and the J segment 6 bases; nucleotides outside the gene matches: 7. The CDR3 extends over 15 amino acids. Germline values: CDR1 MGHRA, CDR2 YSYEKL. The CDR3 sequence: CASSQGQGAIDGYTF. The CDR3 nucleotides are TGCGCCAGCAGCCAAGGGCAGGGGGCGATTGATGGCTACACCTTC.

This chain connects TRBV5-5 to TRBJ1-1; D remains unclear. The germline gives CDR1 SGHKS, CDR2 YYEKEE (reference sequence). V was clipped by 1 base and J by 8 bases, with 9 bases between them. This CDR3 spans 12 amino acids. In nucleotides, the CDR3 is TGTGCCAGCAGCTTGTTCGGACGAGAAGCTTTCTTT. Its translation: CASSLFGREAFF.

The V gene is TRBV19, the J gene TRBJ2-7; the D gene is possibly TRBD2 (6 bases). The germline gives CDR1 LNHDA, CDR2 SQIVND (reference sequence). This CDR3 has 13 residues. The V end was cut by 5 bases, the J end by 3 bases, with 11 bases between. DNA for the CDR3: TGTGCCAGTAGTGCGGGGACCTTCTACGAGCAGTACTTC. Translation: CASSAGTFYEQYF.

The rearrangement links TRBV15 to TRBJ2-7; 9 positions match TRBD2. The germline gives CDR1 LNHNV, CDR2 YYDKDF (reference sequence). J was trimmed by 7 bases and V by 1 base; bases with no gene match: 5. This CDR3 spans 14 amino acids. The CDR3 DNA reads as TGTGCCACCAGCAGAGGCGGGGGGGCTGGGGAGCAGTACTTC. Translated, it gives CATSRGGGAGEQYF.

This sequence joins TRBV6-5 and TRBJ1-5, with TRBD1 matching 9 bases. V shed 4 bases and J 9 bases; nucleotides not matched to a gene: 10. The CDR3 loop spans 15 amino acids. The germline CDR1 and CDR2 sequences are MNHEY and SVGAGI. The chain's CDR3 is CASSSTGTGFGPQHF. CDR3 sequence (DNA): TGTGCCAGCAGTTCCACCGGGACAGGGTTCGGGCCCCAGCATTTT.

The V gene is TRBV12-3 or TRBV12-4, the J gene TRBJ1-1, with a weak D call TRBD1 (6 bases). Deletions cut 6 bases from V and 4 bases from J, with 12 bases between. The CDR3 extends over 13 amino acids. DNA for the CDR3: TGTGCCAGCAGCCTCACAGGGACCACTGAAGCTTTCTTT. It codes for CASSLTGTTEAFF.